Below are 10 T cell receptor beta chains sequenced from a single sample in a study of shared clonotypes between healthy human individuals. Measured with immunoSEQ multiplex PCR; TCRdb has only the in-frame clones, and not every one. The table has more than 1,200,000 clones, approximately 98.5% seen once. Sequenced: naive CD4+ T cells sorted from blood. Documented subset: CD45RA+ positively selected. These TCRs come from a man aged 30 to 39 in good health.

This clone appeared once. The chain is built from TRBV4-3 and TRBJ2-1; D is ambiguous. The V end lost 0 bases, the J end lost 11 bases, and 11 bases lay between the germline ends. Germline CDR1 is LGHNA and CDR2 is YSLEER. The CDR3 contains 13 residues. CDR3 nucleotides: TGCGCCAGCAGCCAAGAAGTCCGGAATCAGCAGTTCTTC. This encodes CASSQEVRNQQFF.

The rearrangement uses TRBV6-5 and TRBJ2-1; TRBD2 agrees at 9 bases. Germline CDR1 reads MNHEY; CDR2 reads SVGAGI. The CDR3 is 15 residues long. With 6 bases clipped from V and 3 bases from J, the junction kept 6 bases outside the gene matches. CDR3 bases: TGTGCCAGCAGCCCGACTAGCGGAAACTACAATGAGCAGTTCTTC. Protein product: CASSPTSGNYNEQFF.

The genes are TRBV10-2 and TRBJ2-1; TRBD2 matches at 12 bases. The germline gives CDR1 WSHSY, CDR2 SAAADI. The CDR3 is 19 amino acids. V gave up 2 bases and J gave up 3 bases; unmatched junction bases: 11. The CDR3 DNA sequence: TGCGCCAGCAGTGAGGGACTAGCGGGAAGTTCCAGCCTCTACAATGAGCAGTTCTTC. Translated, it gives CASSEGLAGSSSLYNEQFF.

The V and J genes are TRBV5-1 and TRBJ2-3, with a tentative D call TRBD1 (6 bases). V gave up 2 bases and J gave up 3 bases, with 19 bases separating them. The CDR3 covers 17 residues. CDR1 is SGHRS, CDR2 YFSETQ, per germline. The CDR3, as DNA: TGCGCCAGCAGCTTAGGCCATACAGGGCATTGGACAGATACGCAGTATTTT. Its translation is CASSLGHTGHWTDTQYF. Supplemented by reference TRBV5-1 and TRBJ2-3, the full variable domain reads KAGVTQTPRYLIKTRGQQVTLSCSPISGHRSVSWYQQTPGQGLQFLFEYFSETQRNKGNFPGRFSGRQFSNSRSEMNVSTLELGDSALYLCASSLGHTGHWTDTQYFGPGTRLTVL.

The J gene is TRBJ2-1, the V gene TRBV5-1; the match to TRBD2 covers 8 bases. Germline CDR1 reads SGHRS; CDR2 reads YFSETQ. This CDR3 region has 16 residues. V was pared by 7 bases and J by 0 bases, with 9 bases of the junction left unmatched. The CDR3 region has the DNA TGCGCCAGCGAGTCCCGTAGCGGGACCTCCTACAATGAGCAGTTCTTC. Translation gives CASESRSGTSYNEQFF.

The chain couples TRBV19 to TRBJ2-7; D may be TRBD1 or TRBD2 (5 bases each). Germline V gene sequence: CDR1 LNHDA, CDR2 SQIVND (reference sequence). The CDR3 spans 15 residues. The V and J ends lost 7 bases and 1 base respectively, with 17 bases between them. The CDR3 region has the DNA TGTGCCAGTAAGAGTACGTGGGACCCTTCCTACGAGCAGTACTTC. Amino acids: CASKSTWDPSYEQYF.

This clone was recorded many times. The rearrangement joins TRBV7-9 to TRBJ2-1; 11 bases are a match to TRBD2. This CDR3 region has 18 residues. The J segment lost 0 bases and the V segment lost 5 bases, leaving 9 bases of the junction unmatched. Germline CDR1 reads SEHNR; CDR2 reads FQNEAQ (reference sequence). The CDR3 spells CASSQLIAGGRSYNEQFF. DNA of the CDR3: TGTGCCAGCAGCCAACTTATAGCGGGAGGGCGCTCCTACAATGAGCAGTTCTTC.

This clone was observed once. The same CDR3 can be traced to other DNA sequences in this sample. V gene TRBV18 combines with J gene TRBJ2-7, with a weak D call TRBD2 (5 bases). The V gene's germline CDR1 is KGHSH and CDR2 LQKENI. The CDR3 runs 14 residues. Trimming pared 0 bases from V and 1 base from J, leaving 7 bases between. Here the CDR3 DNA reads TGTGCCAGCTCACCACCGTCGGGGTCCTACGAGCAGTACTTC. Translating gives CASSPPSGSYEQYF.

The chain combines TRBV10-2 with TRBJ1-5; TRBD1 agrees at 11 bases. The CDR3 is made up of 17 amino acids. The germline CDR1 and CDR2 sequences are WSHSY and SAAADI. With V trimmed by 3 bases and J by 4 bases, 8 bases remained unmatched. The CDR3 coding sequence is TGCGCCAGCAGTGAACAACGAGGGGACAGGGGGAATCAGCCCCAGCATTTT. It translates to CASSEQRGDRGNQPQHF.

CDR3 DNA: TGTGCCAGCAGCGTAGGGCCGAGGGAACAAGAGACCCAGTACTTC. As protein: CASSVGPREQETQYF. This chain uses TRBV9 with TRBJ2-5, with a possible D match to TRBD2 (5 bases). Deletions cut 0 bases from V and 2 bases from J, with 11 bases between. Germline V lookup: CDR1 SGDLS, CDR2 YYNGEE. The CDR3 loop spans 15 amino acids. The full variable domain, its missing parts supplied by reference TRBV9 and TRBJ2-5, is DSGVTQTPKHLITATGQRVTLRCSPRSGDLSVYWYQQSLDQGLQFLIQYYNGEERAKGNILERFSAQQFPDLHSELNLSSLELGDSALYFCASSVGPREQETQYFGPGTRLLVL.